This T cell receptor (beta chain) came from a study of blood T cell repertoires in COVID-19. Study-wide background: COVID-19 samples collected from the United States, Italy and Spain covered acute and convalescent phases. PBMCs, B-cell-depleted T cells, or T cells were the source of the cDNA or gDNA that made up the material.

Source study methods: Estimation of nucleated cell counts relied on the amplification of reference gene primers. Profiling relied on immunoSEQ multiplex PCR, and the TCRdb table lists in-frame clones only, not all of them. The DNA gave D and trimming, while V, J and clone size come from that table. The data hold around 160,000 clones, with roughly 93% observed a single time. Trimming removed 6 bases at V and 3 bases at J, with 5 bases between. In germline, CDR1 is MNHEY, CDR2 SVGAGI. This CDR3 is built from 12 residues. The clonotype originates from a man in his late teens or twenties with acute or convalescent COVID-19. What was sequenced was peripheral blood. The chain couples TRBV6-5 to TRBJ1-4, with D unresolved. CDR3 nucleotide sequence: TGTGCCAGCAGGTCTCCTAATGAAAAACTGTTTTTT. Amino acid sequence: CASRSPNEKLFF.